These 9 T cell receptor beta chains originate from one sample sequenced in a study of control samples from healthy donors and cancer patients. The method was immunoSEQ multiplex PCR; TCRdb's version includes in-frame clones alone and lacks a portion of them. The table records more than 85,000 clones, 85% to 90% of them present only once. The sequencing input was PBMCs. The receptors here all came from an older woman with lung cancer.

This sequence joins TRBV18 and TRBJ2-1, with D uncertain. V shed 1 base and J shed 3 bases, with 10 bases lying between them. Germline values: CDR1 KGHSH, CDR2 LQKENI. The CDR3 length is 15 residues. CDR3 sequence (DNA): TGTGCCAGCTCACCACTTTCGGAGAACTACAATGAGCAGTTCTTC. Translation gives CASSPLSENYNEQFF.

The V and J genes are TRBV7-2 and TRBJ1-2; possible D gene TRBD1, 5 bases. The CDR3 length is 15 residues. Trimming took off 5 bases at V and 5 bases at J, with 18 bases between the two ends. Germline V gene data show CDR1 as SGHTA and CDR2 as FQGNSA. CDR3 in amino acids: CASSPTGGIKYGYTF. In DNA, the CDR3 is TGTGCCAGCAGCCCGACGGGGGGAATCAAGTATGGCTACACCTTC.

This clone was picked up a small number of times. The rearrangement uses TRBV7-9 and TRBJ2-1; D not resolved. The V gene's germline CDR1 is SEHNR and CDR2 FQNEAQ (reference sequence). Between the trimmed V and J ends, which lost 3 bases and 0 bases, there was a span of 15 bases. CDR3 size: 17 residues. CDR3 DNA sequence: TGTGCCAGCAGCTTTTTGAGTACTACCGACTCCTACAATGAGCAGTTCTTC. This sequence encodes CASSFLSTTDSYNEQFF. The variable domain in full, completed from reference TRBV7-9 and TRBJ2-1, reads DTGVSQNPRHKITKRGQNVTFRCDPISEHNRLYWYRQTLGQGPEFLTYFQNEAQLEKSRLLSDRFSAERPKGSFSTLEIQRTEQGDSAMYLCASSFLSTTDSYNEQFFGPGTRLTVL.

CDR3 sequence (DNA): TGTGCCAGCAGCCAAGAGGCAGGGAGGAACACTGAAGCTTTCTTT. Translating it yields CASSQEAGRNTEAFF. The chain combines TRBV4-2 with TRBJ1-1; D may be TRBD1 (5 bases). This CDR3 has 15 amino acids. With 0 bases removed from V and 1 base from J, the gap between germline ends came to 9 bases. Germline CDR1 LGHNA, CDR2 YNFKEQ.

The DNA for the CDR3 is TGTGCCAGCAGCTCGGGACAGGGGGTCTCCTACGAGCAGTACTTC. Translated, it gives CASSSGQGVSYEQYF. The chain uses TRBV13 and TRBJ2-7; 11 nucleotides agree with TRBD1. This CDR3 comprises 15 residues. After removal of 4 bases from V and 0 bases from J, the junction contained 2 bases not matched to a gene. Germline V gene sequence: CDR1 PRHDT, CDR2 FYEKMQ (reference sequence).

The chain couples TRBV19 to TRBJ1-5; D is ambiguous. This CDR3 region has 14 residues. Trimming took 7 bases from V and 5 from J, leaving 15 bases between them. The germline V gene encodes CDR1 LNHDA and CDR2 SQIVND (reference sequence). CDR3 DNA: TGTGCCAGTACCTGGACGGAGGGCCATCAGCCCCAGCATTTT. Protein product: CASTWTEGHQPQHF.

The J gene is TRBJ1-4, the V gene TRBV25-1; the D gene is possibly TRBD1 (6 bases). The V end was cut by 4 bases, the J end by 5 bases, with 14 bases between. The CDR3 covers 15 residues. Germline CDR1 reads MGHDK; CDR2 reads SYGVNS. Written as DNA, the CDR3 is TGTGCCAGCAGTGCCAAAACAGGGTGGAATGAAAAACTGTTTTTT. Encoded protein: CASSAKTGWNEKLFF.

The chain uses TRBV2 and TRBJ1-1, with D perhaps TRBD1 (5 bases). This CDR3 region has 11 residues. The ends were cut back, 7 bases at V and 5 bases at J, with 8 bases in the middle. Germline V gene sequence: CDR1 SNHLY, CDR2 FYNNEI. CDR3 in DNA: TGTGCCAGCAAGTGGGGGACTGAAGCTTTCTTT. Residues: CASKWGTEAFF.

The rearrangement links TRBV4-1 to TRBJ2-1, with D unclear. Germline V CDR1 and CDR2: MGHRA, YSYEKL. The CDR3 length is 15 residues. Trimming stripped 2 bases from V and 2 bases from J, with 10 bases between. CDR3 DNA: TGCGCCAGCAGCCAAAACGAAGTACCCTACAATGAGCAGTTCTTC. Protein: CASSQNEVPYNEQFF.